This TCR beta chain was found in a study of blood T cell repertoires in COVID-19. As for the study in general: There were acute and convalescent COVID-19 samples, and they came from the United States, Italy and Spain.

Libraries were prepared by immunoSEQ multiplex PCR; TCRdb keeps only in-frame clonotypes and omits some of them. The repertoire has 60,000 or so clones, approximately 88% of them found once; the top ten carry about 10%. The CDR3 is made up of 13 amino acids. V was shortened by 7 bases and J by 7 bases, with 13 bases between the two germline ends. Germline V lookup: CDR1 MDHEN, CDR2 SYDVKM. The sample taken for sequencing was peripheral blood. This chain links TRBV28 with TRBJ1-4, with D perhaps matching TRBD1 (5 bases). This TCR derives from a man younger than 45 with COVID-19, enrolled during active disease. CDR3: CASTTGGGEKLFF. The CDR3 nucleotides read TGTGCCAGCACTACCGGGGGGGGTGAAAAACTGTTTTTT. The complete variable domain, with remaining parts taken from reference TRBV28 and TRBJ1-4, reads DVKVTQSSRYLVKRTGEKVFLECVQDMDHENMFWYRQDPGLGLRLIYFSYDVKMKEKGDIPEGYSVSREKKERFSLILESASTNQTSMYLCASTTGGGEKLFFGSGTQLSVL.